The 20 T cell receptor beta chains listed next were all sequenced from one sample in a study of CD8 T cells in Susac syndrome. RNA was extracted with the RNeasy kit, and a quantity of about 0.45 to 1 ug was reverse transcribed using random hexamers. Each CDR3 protein is one row after TCRdb ran MiXCR on the immunoSEQ multiplex PCR reads. The table records approximately 230,000 distinct CDR3 sequences, about 93% of them present only once. Input material: CD4+ T cells from PBMCs. Every receptor here comes from a human donor with multiple sclerosis.

V and J are TRBV3-1 and TRBJ2-5; weak D call: TRBD2 (6 bases). V was cut by 4 bases and J by 2 bases, with 17 bases left in between. Per the germline V gene, CDR1 is LGHDT and CDR2 is YNNKEL (reference sequence). This CDR3 has 16 amino acids. CDR3 nucleotide sequence: TGTGCCAGCAGCCCGCCCGTGGGCGGGGCGCAAGAGACCCAGTACTTC. It translates to CASSPPVGGAQETQYF.

V is TRBV2 and J is TRBJ1-5, with D tentatively TRBD1 (5 bases). CDR3 size: 15 residues. CDR1 and CDR2 (germline): SNHLY, FYNNEI. Trimming left V 8 bases short and J 5 bases short, with 19 bases between. The CDR3 DNA reads as TGTGCCAGCTCGGGTAATGGCAGGGTGGATCAGCCCCAGCATTTT. It yields the protein CASSGNGRVDQPQHF.

V and J are TRBV5-1 and TRBJ2-3; D may be TRBD2 (6 bases). V gave up 1 base and J gave up 8 bases, with 23 bases separating them. CDR3 size: 17 residues. CDR1 and CDR2 (germline): SGHRS, YFSETQ. The CDR3 region has the DNA TGCGCCAGCAGCTTGTTCATGGGAGTCCCTCGGGGGAGTACGCAGTATTTT. It translates to CASSLFMGVPRGSTQYF. The complete variable domain, with remaining parts taken from reference TRBV5-1 and TRBJ2-3, reads KAGVTQTPRYLIKTRGQQVTLSCSPISGHRSVSWYQQTPGQGLQFLFEYFSETQRNKGNFPGRFSGRQFSNSRSEMNVSTLELGDSALYLCASSLFMGVPRGSTQYFGPGTRLTVL.

The V gene is TRBV7-9, the J gene TRBJ1-2, with 9 bases that match TRBD1. This CDR3 has 14 amino acids. Germline V gene data show CDR1 as SEHNR and CDR2 as FQNEAQ (reference sequence). The V gene end was trimmed by 5 bases and the J gene end by 5 bases; junction bases not matched to a gene: 6. CDR3 sequence: CASSHPGTGYGYTF. In DNA, the CDR3 is TGTGCCAGCAGCCATCCCGGGACAGGGTATGGCTACACCTTC.

The chain links TRBV2 to TRBJ1-6; D possibly corresponds to TRBD1 (5 bases). Germline V gene data show CDR1 as SNHLY and CDR2 as FYNNEI. This CDR3 comprises 15 residues. The ends were cut back, 6 bases at V and 14 bases at J, with 23 bases in the middle. The CDR3 coding sequence is TGTGCCAGCAGCCTGTCGGGTGCGGGGGTAGTAGCCCTCCACTTT. Translating gives CASSLSGAGVVALHF.

V usage is TRBV3-1 and J usage is TRBJ2-7; D unclear. The germline V and J ends were trimmed by 3 bases and 6 bases, with 9 bases remaining between them. Per the germline V gene, CDR1 is LGHDT and CDR2 is YNNKEL (reference sequence). CDR3 size: 12 residues. The CDR3, as DNA: TGTGCCAGCAGCCATTTTGGCGGCGAGCAGTACTTC. Translating it yields CASSHFGGEQYF.

The chain couples TRBV5-1 to TRBJ2-7; 7 positions match TRBD1. From germline, CDR1 is SGHRS and CDR2 YFSETQ. This CDR3 has 14 residues. Trimming removed 3 bases from V and 7 bases from J; junction bases left unmatched: 10. Here the CDR3 reads CASSWAEGRGEQYF. In DNA form, the CDR3 reads TGCGCCAGCAGCTGGGCCGAGGGCAGGGGGGAGCAGTACTTC.

This chain links TRBV12-3 or TRBV12-4 with TRBJ1-2; 7 bases align to TRBD1. V shed 5 bases and J 2 bases; nucleotides not matched to a gene: 8. This CDR3 has 15 residues. In nucleotides, the CDR3 is TGTGCCAGCAGTCTCAGGGGGGCCCGAAACTATGGCTACACCTTC. Its translation: CASSLRGARNYGYTF.

V gene TRBV29-1 combines with J gene TRBJ1-1, with 7 positions matching TRBD1. The germline V gene encodes CDR1 SQVTM and CDR2 ANQGSEA. CDR3 length: 16 amino acids. J lost 5 bases, V lost 5 bases, and 17 bases had no gene match. CDR3 sequence: CSVLRTGSNLGTEAFF. The CDR3 region has the DNA TGCAGCGTTTTAAGGACAGGTTCAAACCTGGGGACTGAAGCTTTCTTT.

CDR3 in DNA: TGCGCCAGCAGCCCCGGGACAGGGGAGTACGAGCAGTACTTC. This translates into CASSPGTGEYEQYF. This rearrangement joins TRBV5-1 to TRBJ2-7, with 10 nucleotides matching TRBD1. The length of the CDR3 is 14 residues. Unmatched junction bases numbered 5, after V lost 4 bases and J lost 4 bases. CDR1 is SGHRS and CDR2 is YFSETQ in the germline V gene.

The chain combines TRBV4-1 with TRBJ1-1; D possibly corresponds to TRBD1 (5 bases). V lost 3 bases, J lost 4 bases, and 15 bases lay in between. This CDR3 has 15 residues. Germline CDR1 reads MGHRA; CDR2 reads YSYEKL. CDR3 amino acids: CASSQRGYGGTEAFF. Written as DNA, the CDR3 is TGCGCCAGCAGCCAGAGGGGTTACGGAGGCACTGAAGCTTTCTTT.

This chain uses TRBV5-4 with TRBJ1-2, with a weak D call TRBD1 (6 bases). V lost 4 bases to trimming and J lost 0 bases, with 10 bases between them. Germline V gene sequence: CDR1 SGHNT, CDR2 YYREEE (reference sequence). This CDR3 contains 14 residues. DNA of the CDR3: TGTGCCAGCAGCAGACAGGCACCTAACTATGGCTACACCTTC. Translation gives CASSRQAPNYGYTF.

This chain links TRBV10-2 with TRBJ2-1; TRBD1 aligns across 10 bases. CDR3 length: 16 residues. Germline lookup yields CDR1 WSHSY and CDR2 SAAADI. Germline trimming cut 3 bases from V and 5 bases from J; bases unmatched to any gene: 7. The CDR3 DNA is TGCGCCAGCAGTGACTTTCGACAGGGGGCCCACAATGAGCAGTTCTTC. It encodes CASSDFRQGAHNEQFF.

The J gene is TRBJ1-6, the V gene TRBV20-1, with D uncertain. Looked up from germline, CDR1 is DFQATT and CDR2 is SNEGSKA (reference sequence). The CDR3 contains 13 residues. CDR3 protein: CRGLGPGNSPLHF. As DNA, the CDR3 is TGCAGAGGCTTAGGACCGGGGAATTCACCCCTCCACTTT.

Here the CDR3 reads CASSPEPNYGYTF. CDR3 coding DNA: TGTGCCAGCAGCCCCGAGCCAAACTATGGCTACACCTTC. The chain uses TRBV7-2 and TRBJ1-2; D is unresolved. Germline V gene lookup returns CDR1 SGHTA and CDR2 FQGNSA. The ends were cut back, 5 bases at V and 2 bases at J, with 9 bases in the middle. This CDR3 has 13 amino acids.

The rearrangement uses TRBV5-1 and TRBJ2-2; D unresolved. The germline V gene has CDR1 SGHRS and CDR2 YFSETQ. The CDR3 extends over 14 amino acids. Deletions cut 4 bases from V and 3 bases from J, with 10 bases between. The CDR3: CASSPRPDTGELFF. The CDR3 DNA reads TGCGCCAGCAGCCCTAGGCCGGACACCGGGGAGCTGTTTTTT.

The CDR3 DNA reads as TGTGCCAGCAGTCCGGGACGGCCTGCGGGTGGCTACACCTTC. This codes for CASSPGRPAGGYTF. The rearrangement joins TRBV2 to TRBJ1-2; tentative D call: TRBD1 (5 bases). The V and J ends lost 5 bases and 7 bases respectively, with 17 bases between them. CDR1 and CDR2 (germline): SNHLY, FYNNEI. The CDR3 is 14 amino acids.

J is TRBJ2-5 and V is TRBV5-1; 8 positions match TRBD2. Germline loops: CDR1 SGHRS, CDR2 YFSETQ. The CDR3 is 15 amino acids. V lost 4 bases to trimming and J lost 1 base; unmatched junction nucleotides: 6. The CDR3 nucleotides read TGCGCCAGCAGCCCGCCGGGGGGGTTCCAAGAGACCCAGTACTTC. This codes for CASSPPGGFQETQYF.

The chain's CDR3 is CASAGGWNTGELFF. The CDR3 DNA sequence: TGTGCCTCCGCTGGGGGTTGGAACACCGGGGAGCTGTTTTTT. The chain joins TRBV6-5 to TRBJ2-2; D is tentatively TRBD1 or TRBD2 (5 bases each). The CDR3 covers 14 residues. Germline CDR1 MNHEY, CDR2 SVGAGI. V was trimmed by 11 bases and J by 1 base, leaving 14 bases between them.

This chain joins TRBV29-1 and TRBJ2-2; 10 nucleotides agree with TRBD1. Trimming at V came to 7 bases and at J to 1 base, leaving 3 bases not matched to a gene. The CDR3 length is 14 residues. Germline CDR1 and CDR2: SQVTM and ANQGSEA. CDR3 nucleotides: TGCAGCGCGGGACAGGGGAGGAACACCGGGGAGCTGTTTTTT. Residues: CSAGQGRNTGELFF.